This T cell receptor beta chain was sequenced in a study of tumour-infiltrating T cells in Burkitt lymphoma. Clones were read by immunoSEQ multiplex PCR, and TCRdb kept only the in-frame ones, dropping some. The sample has about 1,600 clones, roughly 13% seen once. This clone has more than one count but fewer than ten. Germline loops: CDR1 SGHTS, CDR2 YDEGEE. Trimming cost V 4 bases and J 4 bases, with 12 bases left between them. This CDR3 is 14 amino acids long. The chain has TRBV5-8 and TRBJ2-4, with a weak D call TRBD1 (5 bases). This TCR came from a human donor with Burkitt lymphoma. Specimen: tumor tissue. CDR3 in amino acids: CASSPSTVKNIQYF. CDR3 DNA sequence: TGTGCCAGCAGCCCTTCGACAGTTAAAAACATTCAGTACTTC.